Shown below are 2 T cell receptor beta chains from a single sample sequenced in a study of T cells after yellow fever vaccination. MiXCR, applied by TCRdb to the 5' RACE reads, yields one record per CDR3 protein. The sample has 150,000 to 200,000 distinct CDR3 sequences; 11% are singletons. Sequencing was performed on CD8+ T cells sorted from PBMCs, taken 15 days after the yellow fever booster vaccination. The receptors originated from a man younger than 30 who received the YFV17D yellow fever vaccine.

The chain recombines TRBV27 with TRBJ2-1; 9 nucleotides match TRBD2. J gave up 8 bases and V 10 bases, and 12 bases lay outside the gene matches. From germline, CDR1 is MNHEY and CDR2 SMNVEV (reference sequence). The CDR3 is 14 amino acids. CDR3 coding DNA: TGTGCCATCGGGCTAGCGGGGTTAAACGATGAGCAGTTCTTC. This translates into CAIGLAGLNDEQFF.

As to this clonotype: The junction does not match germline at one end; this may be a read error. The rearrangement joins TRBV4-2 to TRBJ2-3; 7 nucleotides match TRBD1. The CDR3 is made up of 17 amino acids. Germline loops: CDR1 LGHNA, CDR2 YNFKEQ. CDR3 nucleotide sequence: TGTGCTAGCAGCCAAGCCTCTACAGGGGCCAGCACAGATACGCAGTATTTT. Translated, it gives CASSQASTGASTDTQYF.